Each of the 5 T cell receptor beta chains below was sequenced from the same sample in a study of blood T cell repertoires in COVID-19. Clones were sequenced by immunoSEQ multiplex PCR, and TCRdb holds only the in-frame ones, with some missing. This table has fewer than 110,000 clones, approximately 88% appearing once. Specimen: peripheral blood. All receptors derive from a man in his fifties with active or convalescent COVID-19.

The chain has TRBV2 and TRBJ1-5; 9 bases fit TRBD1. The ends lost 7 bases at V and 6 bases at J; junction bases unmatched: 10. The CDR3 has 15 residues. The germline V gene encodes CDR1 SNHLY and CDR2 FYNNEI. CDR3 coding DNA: TGTGCCAGCAACCTCGGGACAGGGTTTGCTCAGCCCCAGCATTTT. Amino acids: CASNLGTGFAQPQHF.

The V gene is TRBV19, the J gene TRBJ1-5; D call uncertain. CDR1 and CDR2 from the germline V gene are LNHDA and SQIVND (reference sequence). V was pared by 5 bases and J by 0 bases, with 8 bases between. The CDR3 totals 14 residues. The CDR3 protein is CASSPSSSNQPQHF. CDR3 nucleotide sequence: TGTGCCAGTAGTCCCTCCTCTAGCAATCAGCCCCAGCATTTT.

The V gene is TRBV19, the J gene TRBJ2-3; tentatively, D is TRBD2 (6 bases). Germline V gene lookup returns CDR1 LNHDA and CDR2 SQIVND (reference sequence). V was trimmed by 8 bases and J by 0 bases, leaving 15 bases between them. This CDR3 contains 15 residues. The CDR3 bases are TGTGCCAGTGGCCGGGACTTCCCGAGCACAGATACGCAGTATTTT. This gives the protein CASGRDFPSTDTQYF.

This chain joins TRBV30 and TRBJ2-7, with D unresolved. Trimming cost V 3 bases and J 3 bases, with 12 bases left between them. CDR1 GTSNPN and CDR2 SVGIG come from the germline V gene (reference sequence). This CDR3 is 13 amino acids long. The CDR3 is CAWSFIPRYEQYF. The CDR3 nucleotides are TGTGCCTGGAGCTTCATCCCGCGCTACGAGCAGTACTTC.

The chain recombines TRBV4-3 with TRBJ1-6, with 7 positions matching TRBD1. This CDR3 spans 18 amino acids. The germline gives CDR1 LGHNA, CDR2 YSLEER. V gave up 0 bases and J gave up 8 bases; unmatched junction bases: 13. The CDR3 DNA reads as TGCGCCAGCAGCCAAGATATCCTTGGGACAGACAATTATTCACCCCTCCACTTT. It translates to CASSQDILGTDNYSPLHF.